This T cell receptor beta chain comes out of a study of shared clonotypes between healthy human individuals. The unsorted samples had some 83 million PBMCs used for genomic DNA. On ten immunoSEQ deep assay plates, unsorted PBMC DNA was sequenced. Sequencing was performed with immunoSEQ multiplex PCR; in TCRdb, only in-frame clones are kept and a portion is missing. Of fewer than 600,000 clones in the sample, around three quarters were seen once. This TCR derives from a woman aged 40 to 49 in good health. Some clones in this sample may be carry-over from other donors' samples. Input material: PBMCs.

This CDR3 is CASSPYRGGTEAFF. CDR3 DNA sequence: TGTGCCAGCTCTCCTTACAGGGGGGGCACTGAAGCTTTCTTT. This chain links TRBV19 with TRBJ1-1; 8 bases line up with TRBD1. Germline lookup yields CDR1 LNHDA and CDR2 SQIVND (reference sequence). The junction had 10 bases not matched to a gene; V was cut back by 9 bases and J by 4 bases. This CDR3 spans 14 amino acids.